The table lists the clone carrying this T cell receptor (beta chain) with a few counts. Its target is not known. The CDR3 has 14 residues. From germline, CDR1 is MNHEY and CDR2 SVGAGI. The J segment lost 5 bases and the V segment lost 4 bases, leaving 7 bases of the junction unmatched. This sample is drawn from a study of CD8 T cells in ankylosing spondylitis. Study-wide points: Certain motif variants had earlier been reported in reactive arthritis synovial fluid and blood. Enrichment of disease-linked clones was reportedly significant in matched ankylosing spondylitis synovial fluid. Seemingly characteristic of ankylosing spondylitis blood was a TCR beta motif consisting of roughly 8 highly homologous variants.

TCRdb independently ran MiXCR on the 5' RACE reads; one entry per CDR3 protein. The sample includes roughly 350,000 distinct CDR3 sequences, around 7.6% of them seen just once. The sample consisted of blood, either unsorted or a sorted T cell fraction (not recorded which). The chain carries TRBV6-5 and TRBJ2-7; TRBD1 matches 8 bases. This TCR derives from a male donor with ankylosing spondylitis. CDR3 nucleotides: TGTGCCAGCAGTTCGCCCGGGACAGGCGACGAGCAGTACTTC. This codes for CASSSPGTGDEQYF.